Shown below are 26 T cell receptor beta chains from a single sample sequenced in a study of blood T cell repertoires in COVID-19. The protocol was immunoSEQ multiplex PCR, while the TCRdb copy is restricted to in-frame clones and leaves out a portion. Among 95,000 to 150,000 clones listed, 90% were seen once. Material: peripheral blood. The source of these receptors is a woman aged 55-69 years with COVID-19, enrolled during active disease.

The V gene is TRBV15, the J gene TRBJ2-3; 9 positions agree with TRBD2. CDR3 length equals 16 residues. Per the germline V gene, CDR1 is LNHNV and CDR2 is YYDKDF (reference sequence). V trimming: 1 base; J trimming: 7 bases; junction bases outside the gene matches: 9. The CDR3 reads CATSRVKSGGLNTQYF. The CDR3, as DNA: TGTGCCACCAGCAGAGTGAAAAGCGGGGGGCTGAATACGCAGTATTTT.

The chain joins TRBV12-3 or TRBV12-4 to TRBJ1-5; no definite D call. Trimming stripped 0 bases from V and 6 bases from J, with 6 bases between. The CDR3 totals 13 residues. The CDR3 reads CASSLAGGQPQHF. DNA of the CDR3: TGTGCCAGCAGTTTAGCTGGAGGTCAGCCCCAGCATTTT.

This chain uses TRBV19 with TRBJ1-4; TRBD1 might be the D (6 bases). CDR3 length equals 15 residues. Germline loops: CDR1 LNHDA, CDR2 SQIVND (reference sequence). Trimming took 8 bases from V and 8 from J, leaving 21 bases between them. CDR3 sequence: CASCPDRSQGEKLFF. DNA of the CDR3: TGTGCCAGTTGCCCCGACCGCTCCCAGGGGGAAAAACTGTTTTTT. Filled out from reference TRBV19 and TRBJ1-4, the complete variable domain reads DGGITQSPKYLFRKEGQNVTLSCEQNLNHDAMYWYRQDPGQGLRLIYYSQIVNDFQKGDIAEGYSVSREKKESFPLTVTSAQKNPTAFYLCASCPDRSQGEKLFFGSGTQLSVL.

The chain has TRBV3-1 (or the pseudogene TRBV3-2) and TRBJ2-7, with D possibly TRBD1 on 5 matching bases. V was trimmed by 0 bases and J by 5 bases, leaving 14 bases between them. Germline assignment: CDR1 LGHDT and CDR2 YNNKEL (reference sequence). The CDR3 consists of 15 residues. DNA for the CDR3: TGTGCCAGCAGCCAAGAAGCCACAGGCCGTAACGAGCAGTACTTC. This gives the protein CASSQEATGRNEQYF.

The rearrangement links TRBV24-1 to TRBJ2-1; maybe TRBD1 (5 bases). This CDR3 contains 12 residues. The V end lost 5 bases, the J end lost 10 bases, and 11 bases lay between the germline ends. Germline V gene sequence: CDR1 KGHDR, CDR2 SFDVKD. The CDR3 region is CATSGWKGEQFF. The CDR3, as DNA: TGTGCCACCAGTGGGTGGAAGGGGGAGCAGTTCTTC.

This chain links TRBV19 with TRBJ2-3; D gene uncertain. CDR1 and CDR2 (germline): LNHDA, SQIVND (reference sequence). CDR3 length: 13 amino acids. The ends were cut back, 3 bases at V and 2 bases at J, with 6 bases in the middle. As DNA, the CDR3 is TGTGCCAGTAGTATCCCATCCACAGATACGCAGTATTTT. It encodes CASSIPSTDTQYF.

The chain combines TRBV5-4 with TRBJ2-2, with a tentative D call TRBD1 (6 bases). In germline, CDR1 is SGHNT, CDR2 YYREEE (reference sequence). V lost 6 bases to trimming and J lost 10 bases, with 25 bases between them. This CDR3 comprises 16 residues. The CDR3 loop is CASTLIQLTGNEELFF. The CDR3 coding sequence is TGTGCCAGCACCTTAATCCAATTAACAGGGAACGAGGAGCTGTTTTTT. The complete variable domain, with remaining parts taken from reference TRBV5-4 and TRBJ2-2, reads ETGVTQSPTHLIKTRGQQVTLRCSSQSGHNTVSWYQQALGQGPQFIFQYYREEENGRGNFPPRFSGLQFPNYSSELNVNALELDDSALYLCASTLIQLTGNEELFFGEGSRLTVL.

In this sample, this clone turned up once. This chain links TRBV18 with TRBJ1-1; TRBD1 is a possible D gene (5 bases). The CDR3 totals 14 residues. Germline V gives CDR1 KGHSH, CDR2 LQKENI. Trimming took off 2 bases at V and 0 bases at J, with 7 bases between the two ends. CDR3 amino acids: CASSPRQLNTEAFF. CDR3 DNA sequence: TGTGCCAGCTCACCAAGACAGCTGAACACTGAAGCTTTCTTT.

V gene TRBV4-3 combines with J gene TRBJ1-2; D is unclear. V lost 1 base and J 6 bases, leaving 9 bases between the germline ends. The CDR3 spans 13 residues. CDR1 and CDR2 (germline): LGHNA, YSLEER. For the CDR3, the DNA is TGCGCCAGCAGCCAAGTCATGCGTAATGGCTACACCTTC. Translating gives CASSQVMRNGYTF.

This clone was recorded once. This chain uses TRBV7-9 with TRBJ2-1, with D perhaps TRBD1 (5 bases). V was clipped by 5 bases and J by 2 bases, with 19 bases between them. Germline V lookup: CDR1 SEHNR, CDR2 FQNEAQ (reference sequence). This CDR3 has 17 amino acids. CDR3 in DNA: TGTGCCAGCAGCCCAGGGCCTTTAGGCCCACCCTACAATGAGCAGTTCTTC. Translation: CASSPGPLGPPYNEQFF.

V usage is TRBV7-8 and J usage is TRBJ2-5; TRBD2 agrees at 8 bases. The CDR3 consists of 16 residues. After removal of 1 base from V and 2 bases from J, the junction contained 6 bases not matched to a gene. Germline CDR1 and CDR2: SGHVS and FQNEAQ. CDR3 DNA: TGTGCCAGCAGCTTAGTCATTAGCGGGATACAAGAGACCCAGTACTTC. Translating gives CASSLVISGIQETQYF.

V is TRBV11-2 and J is TRBJ2-5; D is ambiguous. CDR3 size: 12 residues. Per germline, CDR1 SGHAT and CDR2 FQNNGV. The V end was cut by 0 bases, the J end by 6 bases, with 5 bases between. For the CDR3, the DNA is TGTGCCAGCAGCTTAGAGGCCCAGACCCAGTACTTC. Translation gives CASSLEAQTQYF. Full variable domain (missing parts from reference TRBV11-2 and TRBJ2-5): EAGVAQSPRYKIIEKRQSVAFWCNPISGHATLYWYQQILGQGPKLLIQFQNNGVVDDSQLPKDRFSAERLKGVDSTLKIQPAKLEDSAVYLCASSLEAQTQYFGPGTRLLVL.

The genes are TRBV19 and TRBJ1-4; D is unclear. Germline V gives CDR1 LNHDA, CDR2 SQIVND (reference sequence). The CDR3 length is 16 residues. The V gene lost 5 bases and the J gene lost 1 base, with 14 bases spanning the gap. CDR3 protein: CASSSLGAETNEKLFF. CDR3 nucleotides: TGTGCCAGTAGTTCGCTGGGCGCCGAAACTAATGAAAAACTGTTTTTT.

This clone was picked up a small number of times. The V call is TRBV7-6, the J call TRBJ2-2, with a weak D call TRBD1 (5 bases). CDR1 and CDR2 from the germline V gene are SGHVS and FNYEAQ. V was trimmed by 1 base and J by 4 bases, leaving 13 bases between them. This CDR3 is 16 amino acids long. The CDR3, as DNA: TGTGCCAGCAGCTTAGGGGCCAGGGCGGTCACCGGGGAGCTGTTTTTT. Its translation is CASSLGARAVTGELFF.

The chain combines TRBV2 with TRBJ2-7, with TRBD1 identical over 7 bases. V lost 10 bases and J lost 2; bases outside the gene matches: 11. Germline CDR1 and CDR2: SNHLY and FYNNEI. This CDR3 comprises 14 residues. CDR3 region: CATAPDRDPYEQYF. The CDR3 DNA sequence: TGTGCCACCGCTCCTGACAGGGACCCCTACGAGCAGTACTTC.

CDR3 sequence (DNA): TGTGCCAGCAGTTACGCTCCAGGTTACGCACGCTACACCTTC. It translates to CASSYAPGYARYTF. This sequence joins TRBV6-5 and TRBJ1-2; no firm D call. The CDR3 contains 14 residues. The V and J ends lost 2 bases and 9 bases respectively, with 16 bases between them. Germline lookup yields CDR1 MNHEY and CDR2 SVGAGI.

DNA of the CDR3: TGTGCCAGCAGTCCTCCGGGGGATTCACCCCTCCACTTT. Protein product: CASSPPGDSPLHF. J is TRBJ1-6 and V is TRBV28; weak D call: TRBD1 (5 bases). V lost 5 bases to trimming and J lost 8 bases, with 10 bases between them. The CDR3 has 13 residues. CDR1 is MDHEN, CDR2 SYDVKM, per germline.

In this sample, this clone turned up once. This chain joins TRBV19 and TRBJ1-2, with 11 nucleotides matching TRBD1. The CDR3 runs to 15 residues. J was trimmed by 3 bases and V by 4 bases; bases with no gene match: 4. Germline CDR1 LNHDA, CDR2 SQIVND (reference sequence). The CDR3 is CASSTWTGGDYGYTF. CDR3 DNA sequence: TGTGCCAGTAGTACTTGGACAGGGGGCGACTATGGCTACACCTTC.

V gene TRBV20-1 combines with J gene TRBJ1-2; 7 bases align to TRBD1. Germline V gene lookup returns CDR1 DFQATT and CDR2 SNEGSKA (reference sequence). The V and J ends lost 3 bases and 5 bases, in that order; junction bases with no gene match: 9. The CDR3 runs 14 residues. DNA for the CDR3: TGCAGTGCTAGTAGACAGGGAGGCGCTTATGGCTACACCTTC. It is translated as CSASRQGGAYGYTF.

This chain uses TRBV5-1 with TRBJ2-7, with D maybe TRBD1 (6 bases). The CDR3 length is 16 residues. Per the germline V gene, CDR1 is SGHRS and CDR2 is YFSETQ. Trimming took 4 bases from V and 7 from J, leaving 24 bases between them. For the CDR3, the DNA is TGCGCCAGCAGCCCTAGTCACCAGGGGACACGATCTGAGCAGTACTTC. Amino acids: CASSPSHQGTRSEQYF.

This clone appeared a few times. The chain is built from TRBV5-8 and TRBJ1-1; D is perhaps TRBD1 (5 bases). The CDR3 has 13 residues. Germline lookup yields CDR1 SGHTS and CDR2 YDEGEE. V lost 1 base to trimming and J lost 5 bases, with 9 bases between them. CDR3 DNA sequence: TGTGCCAGCAGCTTGCAGGGCCCGACTGAAGCTTTCTTT. It encodes CASSLQGPTEAFF.

The CDR3 protein is CASRRTDVGTGELFF. The CDR3 region has the DNA TGCGCCAGCAGGCGGACTGACGTCGGCACCGGGGAGCTGTTTTTT. This chain joins TRBV5-1 and TRBJ2-2, with TRBD2 as a possible D gene (5 bases). Germline lookup yields CDR1 SGHRS and CDR2 YFSETQ. V lost 5 bases, J lost 4 bases, and 15 bases lay in between. This CDR3 comprises 15 residues.

The CDR3 coding sequence is TGTGCCAGTAGTATCAGGGGGACAGGGGATGACGAGCAGTACTTC. Translated, it gives CASSIRGTGDDEQYF. This chain joins TRBV19 and TRBJ2-7; 10 bases agree with TRBD1. Germline lookup yields CDR1 LNHDA and CDR2 SQIVND (reference sequence). The J segment lost 5 bases and the V segment lost 3 bases, leaving 7 bases of the junction unmatched. There are 15 residues in the CDR3.

V and J are TRBV5-1 and TRBJ2-5, with 7 nucleotides matching TRBD2. This CDR3 is built from 16 residues. The germline gives CDR1 SGHRS, CDR2 YFSETQ. V lost 2 bases and J lost 5; bases outside the gene matches: 12. CDR3 amino acids: CASSLSGDPSSETQYF. The CDR3 nucleotides are TGCGCCAGCAGCTTAAGCGGGGATCCCTCGAGCGAGACCCAGTACTTC.

The rearrangement uses TRBV6-1 and TRBJ1-2; D is possibly TRBD1 (6 bases). CDR1 and CDR2 (germline): MNHNS, SASEGT. The CDR3 extends over 14 amino acids. The ends were cut back, 0 bases at V and 4 bases at J, with 9 bases in the middle. The CDR3 region is CASSEAWTAYGYTF. Written as DNA, the CDR3 is TGTGCCAGCAGTGAAGCCTGGACAGCCTATGGCTACACCTTC.

V usage is TRBV29-1 and J usage is TRBJ2-7, with a possible D match to TRBD1 (6 bases). This CDR3 spans 12 amino acids. Germline V gene lookup returns CDR1 SQVTM and CDR2 ANQGSEA. V was clipped by 4 bases and J by 1 base, with 8 bases between them. The CDR3 DNA reads TGCAGCGTTGGGCAGGGGTCCTACGAGCAGTACTTC. Its translation: CSVGQGSYEQYF.